What follows is one TCR beta chain and its context. Its target is unknown. The data belong to a study of beta chain features in type 1 diabetes. Findings and caveats of the study: It was among patients, rather than healthy donors, that naive, central memory and Treg TCRB repertoires appeared more similar.

Expressed TCRB transcripts were sequenced, since all the RNA that had been isolated was reverse transcribed. TCRdb keeps only in-frame clones here, not all; method: immunoSEQ multiplex PCR. The sample consists of 130,000 to 150,000 clones, 40% to 55% of them appearing once. V was clipped by 3 bases and J by 9 bases; unmatched bases: 15. CDR1 SGHTA and CDR2 FQGNSA come from the germline V gene. The length of the CDR3 is 16 residues. Heparinised blood was drawn once per donor, averaging about 0.11 L. This chain uses TRBV7-2 with TRBJ2-5; 8 nucleotides line up with TRBD2. Sequenced: Tregs from blood. The receptor's source is a man aged 18-30 years in good health. The CDR3 sequence: CASSFGTSGSKRAQYF. DNA for the CDR3: TGTGCCAGCAGCTTCGGTACTAGCGGATCCAAGAGGGCCCAGTACTTC.